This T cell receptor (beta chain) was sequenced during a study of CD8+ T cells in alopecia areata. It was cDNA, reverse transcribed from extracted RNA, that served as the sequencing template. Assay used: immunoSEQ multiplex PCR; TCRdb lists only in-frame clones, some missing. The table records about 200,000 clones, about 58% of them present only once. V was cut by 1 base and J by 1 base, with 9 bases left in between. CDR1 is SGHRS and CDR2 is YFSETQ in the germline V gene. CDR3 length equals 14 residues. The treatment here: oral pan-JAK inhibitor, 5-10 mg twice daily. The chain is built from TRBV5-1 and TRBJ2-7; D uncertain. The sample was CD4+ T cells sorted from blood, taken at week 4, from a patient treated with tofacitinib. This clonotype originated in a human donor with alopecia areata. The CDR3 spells CASSLHPESYEQYF. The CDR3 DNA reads TGCGCCAGCAGCTTGCATCCGGAGTCCTACGAGCAGTACTTC. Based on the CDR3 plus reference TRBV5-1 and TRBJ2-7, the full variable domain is KAGVTQTPRYLIKTRGQQVTLSCSPISGHRSVSWYQQTPGQGLQFLFEYFSETQRNKGNFPGRFSGRQFSNSRSEMNVSTLELGDSALYLCASSLHPESYEQYFGPGTRLTVT.